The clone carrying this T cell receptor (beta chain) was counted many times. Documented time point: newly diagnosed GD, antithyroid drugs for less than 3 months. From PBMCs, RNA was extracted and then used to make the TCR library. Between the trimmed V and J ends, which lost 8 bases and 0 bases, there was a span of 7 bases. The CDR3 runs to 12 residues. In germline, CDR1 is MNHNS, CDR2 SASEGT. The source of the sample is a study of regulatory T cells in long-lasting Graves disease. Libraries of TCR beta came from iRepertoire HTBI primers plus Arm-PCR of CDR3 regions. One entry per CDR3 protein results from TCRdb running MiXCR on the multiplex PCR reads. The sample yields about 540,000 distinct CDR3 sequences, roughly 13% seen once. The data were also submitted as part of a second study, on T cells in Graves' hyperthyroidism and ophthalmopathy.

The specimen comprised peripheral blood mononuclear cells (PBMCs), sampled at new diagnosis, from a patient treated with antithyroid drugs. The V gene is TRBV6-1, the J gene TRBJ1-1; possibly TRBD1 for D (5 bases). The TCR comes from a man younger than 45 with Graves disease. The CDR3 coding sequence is TGTGCCAGCGGGGACCTGAACACTGAAGCTTTCTTT. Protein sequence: CASGDLNTEAFF.